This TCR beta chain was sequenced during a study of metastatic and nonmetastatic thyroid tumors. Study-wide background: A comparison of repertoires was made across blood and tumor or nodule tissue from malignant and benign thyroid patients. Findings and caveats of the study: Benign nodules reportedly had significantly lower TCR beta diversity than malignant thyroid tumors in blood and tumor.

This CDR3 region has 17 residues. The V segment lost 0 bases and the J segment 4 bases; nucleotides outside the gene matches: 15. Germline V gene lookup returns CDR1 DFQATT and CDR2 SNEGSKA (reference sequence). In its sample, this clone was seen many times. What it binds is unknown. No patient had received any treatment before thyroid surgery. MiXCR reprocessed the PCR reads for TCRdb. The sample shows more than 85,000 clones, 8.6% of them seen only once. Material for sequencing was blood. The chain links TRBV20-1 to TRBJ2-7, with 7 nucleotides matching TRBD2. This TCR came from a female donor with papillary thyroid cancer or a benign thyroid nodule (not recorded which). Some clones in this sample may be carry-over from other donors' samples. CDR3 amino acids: CSARDLAAQRGIYEQYF. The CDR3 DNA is TGCAGTGCTAGAGATCTGGCTGCCCAGCGGGGAATTTACGAGCAGTACTTC.